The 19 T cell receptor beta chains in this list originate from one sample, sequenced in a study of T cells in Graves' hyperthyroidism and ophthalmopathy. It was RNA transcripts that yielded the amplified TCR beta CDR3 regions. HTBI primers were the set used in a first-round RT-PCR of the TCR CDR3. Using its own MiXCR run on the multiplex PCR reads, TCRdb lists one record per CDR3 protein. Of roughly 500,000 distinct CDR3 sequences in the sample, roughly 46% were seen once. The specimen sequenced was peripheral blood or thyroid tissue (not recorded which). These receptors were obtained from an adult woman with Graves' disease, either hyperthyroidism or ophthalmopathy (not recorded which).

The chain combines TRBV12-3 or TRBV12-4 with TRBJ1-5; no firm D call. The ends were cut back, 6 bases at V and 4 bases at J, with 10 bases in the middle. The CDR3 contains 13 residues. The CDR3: CASRRARNQPQHF. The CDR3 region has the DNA TGTGCCAGCAGGAGGGCCAGGAATCAGCCCCAGCATTTT.

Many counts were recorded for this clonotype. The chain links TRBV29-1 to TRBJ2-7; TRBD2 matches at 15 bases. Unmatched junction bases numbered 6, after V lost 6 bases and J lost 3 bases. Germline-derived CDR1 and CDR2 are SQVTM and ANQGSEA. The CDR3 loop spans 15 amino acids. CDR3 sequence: CSVKGLAGGNYEQYF. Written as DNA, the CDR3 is TGCAGCGTCAAGGGACTAGCGGGAGGAAACTACGAGCAGTACTTC.

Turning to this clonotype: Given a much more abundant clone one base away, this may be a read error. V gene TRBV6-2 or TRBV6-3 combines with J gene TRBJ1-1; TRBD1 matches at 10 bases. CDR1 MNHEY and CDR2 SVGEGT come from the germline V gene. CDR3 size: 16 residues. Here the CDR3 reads CAISRRTGGTNTEAFF. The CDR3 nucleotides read TGTGCCATCAGTCGCCGGACAGGGGGGACGAACACTGAAGCTTTCTTT.

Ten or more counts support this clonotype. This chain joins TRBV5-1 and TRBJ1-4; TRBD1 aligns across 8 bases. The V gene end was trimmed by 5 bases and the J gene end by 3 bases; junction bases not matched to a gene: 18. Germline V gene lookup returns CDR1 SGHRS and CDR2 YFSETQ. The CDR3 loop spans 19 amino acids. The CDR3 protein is CASSRDRGRLSWANEKLFF. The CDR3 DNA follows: TGCGCCAGCAGTCGCGACAGGGGCCGATTATCATGGGCTAATGAAAAACTGTTTTTT.

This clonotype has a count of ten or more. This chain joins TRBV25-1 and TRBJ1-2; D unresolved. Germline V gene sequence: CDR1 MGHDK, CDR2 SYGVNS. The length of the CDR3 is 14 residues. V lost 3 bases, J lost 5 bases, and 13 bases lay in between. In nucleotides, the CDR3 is TGTGCCAGCAGTGATTTCGTCAATGAGTATGGCTACACCTTC. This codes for CASSDFVNEYGYTF.

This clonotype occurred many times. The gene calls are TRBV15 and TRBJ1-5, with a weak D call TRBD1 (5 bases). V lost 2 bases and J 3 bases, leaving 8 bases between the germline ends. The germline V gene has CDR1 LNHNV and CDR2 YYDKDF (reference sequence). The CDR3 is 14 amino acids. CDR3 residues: CATSRQGYNQPQHF. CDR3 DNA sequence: TGTGCCACCAGCAGACAGGGTTACAATCAGCCCCAGCATTTT.

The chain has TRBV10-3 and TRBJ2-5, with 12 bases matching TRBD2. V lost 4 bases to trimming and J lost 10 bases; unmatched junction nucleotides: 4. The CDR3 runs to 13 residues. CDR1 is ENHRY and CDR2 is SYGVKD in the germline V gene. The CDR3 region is CAISGTSGRIQYF. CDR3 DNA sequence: TGTGCCATCAGTGGAACTAGCGGGAGGATCCAGTACTTC.

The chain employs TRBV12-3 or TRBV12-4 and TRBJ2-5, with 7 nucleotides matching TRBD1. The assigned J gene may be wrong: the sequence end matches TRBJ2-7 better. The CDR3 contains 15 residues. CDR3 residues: CASSTGTAQSYEQYF. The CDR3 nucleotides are TGTGCCAGCAGCACGGGGACAGCCCAATCCTACGAGCAGTACTTC.

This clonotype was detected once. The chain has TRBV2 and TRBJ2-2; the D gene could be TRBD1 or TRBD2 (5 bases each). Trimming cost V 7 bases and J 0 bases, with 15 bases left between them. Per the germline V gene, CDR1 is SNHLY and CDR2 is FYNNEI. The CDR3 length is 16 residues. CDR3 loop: CASKQDGATNTGELFF. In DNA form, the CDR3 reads TGTGCCAGCAAACAGGACGGGGCTACGAACACCGGGGAGCTGTTTTTT.

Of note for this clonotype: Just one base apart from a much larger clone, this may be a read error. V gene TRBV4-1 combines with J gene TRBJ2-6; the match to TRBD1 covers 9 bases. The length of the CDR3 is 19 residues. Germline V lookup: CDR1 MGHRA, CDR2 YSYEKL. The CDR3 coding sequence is TGCGCCAGCAGCCAAGAGACAGGGGGTACGTTCTCTGGGGCCAACGTCCTGGCTTTC. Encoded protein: CASSQETGGTFSGANVLAF.

The CDR3 sequence is CATSGTGEGQPQHF. The CDR3 DNA reads TGTGCCACCAGCGGGACAGGGGAAGGTCAGCCCCAGCATTTT. The V gene is TRBV15, the J gene TRBJ1-5, with 10 positions matching TRBD1. V was pared by 5 bases and J by 6 bases, with 4 bases of the junction left unmatched. The CDR3 is 14 amino acids. The germline V gene encodes CDR1 LNHNV and CDR2 YYDKDF (reference sequence).

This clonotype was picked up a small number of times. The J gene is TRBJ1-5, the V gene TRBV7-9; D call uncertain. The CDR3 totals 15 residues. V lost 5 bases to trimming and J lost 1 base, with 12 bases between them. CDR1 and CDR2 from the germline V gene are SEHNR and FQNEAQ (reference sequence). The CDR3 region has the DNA TGTGCCAGCAGCCGTAGCCAGGACAGCAATCAGCCCCAGCATTTT. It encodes CASSRSQDSNQPQHF.

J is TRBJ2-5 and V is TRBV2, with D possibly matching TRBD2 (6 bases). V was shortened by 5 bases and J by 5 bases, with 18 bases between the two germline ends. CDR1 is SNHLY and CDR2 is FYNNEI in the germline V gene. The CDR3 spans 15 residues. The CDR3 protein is CASSPGSRGWETQYF. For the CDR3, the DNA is TGTGCCAGCAGTCCCGGGAGCCGGGGGTGGGAGACCCAGTACTTC.

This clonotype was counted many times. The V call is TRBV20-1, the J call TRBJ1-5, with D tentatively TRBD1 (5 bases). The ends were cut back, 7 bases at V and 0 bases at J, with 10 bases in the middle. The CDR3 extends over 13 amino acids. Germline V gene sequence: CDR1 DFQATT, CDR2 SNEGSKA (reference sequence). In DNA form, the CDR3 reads TGCAGTGGAACGGGGGGTAGCAATCAGCCCCAGCATTTT. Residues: CSGTGGSNQPQHF.

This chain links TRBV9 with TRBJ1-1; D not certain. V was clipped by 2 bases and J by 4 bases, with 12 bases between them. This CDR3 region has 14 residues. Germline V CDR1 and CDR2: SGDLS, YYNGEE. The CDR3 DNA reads TGTGCCAGCAGCGTTGGTGGTTTCGGCACTGAAGCTTTCTTT. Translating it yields CASSVGGFGTEAFF.

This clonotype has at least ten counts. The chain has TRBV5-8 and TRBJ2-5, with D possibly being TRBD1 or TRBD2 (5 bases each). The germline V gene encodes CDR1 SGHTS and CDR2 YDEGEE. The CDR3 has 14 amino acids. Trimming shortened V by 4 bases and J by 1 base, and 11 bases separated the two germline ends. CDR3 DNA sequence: TGTGCCAGCAGCCCTGGGGGAGTCCAAGAGACCCAGTACTTC. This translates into CASSPGGVQETQYF.

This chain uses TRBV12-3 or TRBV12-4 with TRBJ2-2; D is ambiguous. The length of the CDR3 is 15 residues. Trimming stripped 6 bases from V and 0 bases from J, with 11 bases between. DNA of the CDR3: TGTGCCAGCAGGCCACAGCGCTCGAACACCGGGGAGCTGTTTTTT. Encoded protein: CASRPQRSNTGELFF.

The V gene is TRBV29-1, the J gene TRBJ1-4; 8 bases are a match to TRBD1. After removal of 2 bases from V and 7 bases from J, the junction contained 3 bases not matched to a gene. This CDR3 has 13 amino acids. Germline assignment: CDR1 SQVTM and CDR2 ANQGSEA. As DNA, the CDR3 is TGCAGCGTTGAACAGGGGGCCGGTGAAAAACTGTTTTTT. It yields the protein CSVEQGAGEKLFF.

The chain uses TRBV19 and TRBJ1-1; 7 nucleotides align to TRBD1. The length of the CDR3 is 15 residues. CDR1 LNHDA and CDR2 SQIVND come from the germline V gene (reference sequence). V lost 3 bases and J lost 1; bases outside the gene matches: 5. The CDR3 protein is CASSIWGQWNTEAFF. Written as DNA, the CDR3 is TGTGCCAGTAGTATTTGGGGACAGTGGAACACTGAAGCTTTCTTT.